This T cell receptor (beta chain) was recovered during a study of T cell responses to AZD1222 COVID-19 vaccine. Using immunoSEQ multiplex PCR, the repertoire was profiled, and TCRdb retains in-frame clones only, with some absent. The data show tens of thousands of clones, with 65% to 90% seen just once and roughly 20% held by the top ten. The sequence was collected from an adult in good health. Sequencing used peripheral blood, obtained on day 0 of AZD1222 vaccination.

As DNA, the CDR3 is TGCGCCAGCAGCCAAGAGCGGGGTATTGGGGCCAACGTCCTGACTTTC. Translating it yields CASSQERGIGANVLTF. The J gene is TRBJ2-6, the V gene TRBV4-1; D is possibly TRBD2 (6 bases). This CDR3 contains 16 residues. The germline CDR1 and CDR2 sequences are MGHRA and YSYEKL. V was pared by 0 bases and J by 3 bases, with 9 bases between.